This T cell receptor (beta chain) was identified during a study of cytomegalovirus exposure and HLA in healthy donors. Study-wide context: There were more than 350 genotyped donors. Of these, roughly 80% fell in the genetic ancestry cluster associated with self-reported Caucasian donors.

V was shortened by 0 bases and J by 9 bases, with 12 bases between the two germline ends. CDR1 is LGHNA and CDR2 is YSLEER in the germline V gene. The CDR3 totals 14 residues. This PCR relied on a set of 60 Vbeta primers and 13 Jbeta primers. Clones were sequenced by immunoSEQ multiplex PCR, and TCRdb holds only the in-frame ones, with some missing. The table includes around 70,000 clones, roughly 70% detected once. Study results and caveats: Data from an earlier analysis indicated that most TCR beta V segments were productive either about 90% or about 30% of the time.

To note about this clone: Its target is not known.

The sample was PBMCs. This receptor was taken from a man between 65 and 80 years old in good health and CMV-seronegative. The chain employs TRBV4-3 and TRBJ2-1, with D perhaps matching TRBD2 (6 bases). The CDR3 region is CASSQDVFGGEQFF. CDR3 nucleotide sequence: TGCGCCAGCAGCCAAGATGTATTCGGGGGTGAGCAGTTCTTC.